These 14 T cell receptor beta chains were all obtained from the same sample, sequenced in a study of blood T cell repertoires in COVID-19. The protocol was immunoSEQ multiplex PCR, while the TCRdb copy is restricted to in-frame clones and leaves out a portion. The sample has some 150,000 clones, around 84% seen once; the top ten hold approximately 9.7%. The sequencing sample was made of peripheral blood. These receptors all come from a woman between 45 and 65 years old with acute or convalescent COVID-19.

J is TRBJ1-4 and V is TRBV7-9; TRBD1 matches at 8 bases. The CDR3 is made up of 16 amino acids. Looked up from germline, CDR1 is SEHNR and CDR2 is FQNEAQ (reference sequence). V shed 5 bases, J shed 0 bases, and the junction held 5 bases outside the gene matches. In DNA form, the CDR3 reads TGTGCCAGCAGCAGCCAGGGGGCTGCAACTAATGAAAAACTGTTTTTT. This gives the protein CASSSQGAATNEKLFF. Full variable domain (outside the CDR3, taken from reference TRBV7-9 and TRBJ1-4): DTGVSQNPRHKITKRGQNVTFRCDPISEHNRLYWYRQTLGQGPEFLTYFQNEAQLEKSRLLSDRFSAERPKGSFSTLEIQRTEQGDSAMYLCASSSQGAATNEKLFFGSGTQLSVL.

V usage is TRBV11-1 and J usage is TRBJ1-6; 8 nucleotides match TRBD1. Trimming cost V 5 bases and J 7 bases; bases outside gene matches: 10. CDR1 and CDR2 (germline): SGHAT, FQDESV (reference sequence). CDR3 size: 16 residues. This CDR3 reads CASSKTGATINSPLHF. Written as DNA, the CDR3 is TGTGCCAGCAGCAAGACAGGGGCGACTATAAATTCACCCCTCCACTTT.

V and J are TRBV5-5 and TRBJ2-3; D is perhaps TRBD2 (6 bases). This CDR3 region has 15 residues. V shed 0 bases and J shed 0 bases, with 8 bases lying between them. From germline, CDR1 is SGHKS and CDR2 YYEKEE (reference sequence). CDR3 amino acids: CASSLGGLSTDTQYF. The CDR3, as DNA: TGTGCCAGCAGCTTGGGGGGACTCAGCACAGATACGCAGTATTTT.

The rearrangement links TRBV9 to TRBJ1-4; unclear D gene. The germline gives CDR1 SGDLS, CDR2 YYNGEE. This CDR3 is 15 amino acids long. Trimming removed 0 bases from V and 2 bases from J, with 8 bases in between. The CDR3 loop reads CASSVGWRTNEKLFF. The DNA for the CDR3 is TGTGCCAGCAGCGTAGGTTGGAGGACTAATGAAAAACTGTTTTTT.

The J gene is TRBJ2-1, the V gene TRBV11-2, with D uncertain. Germline V CDR1 and CDR2: SGHAT, FQNNGV. V was cut by 1 base and J by 10 bases, with 8 bases left in between. This CDR3 has 12 residues. The CDR3 nucleotides are TGTGCCAGCAGCTTAGTTTCTAGGGAGCAGTTCTTC. Protein product: CASSLVSREQFF.

In this sample, this clone turned up once. This chain uses TRBV2 with TRBJ1-4; 9 bases line up with TRBD1. From germline, CDR1 is SNHLY and CDR2 FYNNEI. There are 14 residues in the CDR3. Unmatched junction bases numbered 6, after V lost 6 bases and J lost 7 bases. For the CDR3, the DNA is TGTGCCAGCAGGGGACAGGGAGGGAGTGAAAAACTGTTTTTT. This gives the protein CASRGQGGSEKLFF.

This clone was observed once. This chain links TRBV4-3 with TRBJ1-2; D is perhaps TRBD1 (6 bases). Germline assignment: CDR1 LGHNA and CDR2 YSLEER. V dropped 3 bases and J dropped 6 bases, with 11 bases sitting between them. CDR3 length equals 13 residues. The CDR3 reads CASSHGGADGYTF. As DNA, the CDR3 is TGCGCCAGCAGCCATGGGGGGGCGGATGGCTACACCTTC.

The chain is built from TRBV6-4 and TRBJ2-5, with D perhaps TRBD2 (5 bases). The CDR3 sequence is 13 residues long. V lost 10 bases to trimming and J lost 5 bases, with 17 bases between them. The germline CDR1 and CDR2 sequences are MRHNA and SNTAGT. CDR3 DNA: TGTGCCACCCCTGGCAGCGGTCAGGAGACCCAGTACTTC. Translating it yields CATPGSGQETQYF.

The table lists this clone with many counts. This sequence joins TRBV20-1 and TRBJ1-6; 8 bases are shared with TRBD1. This CDR3 contains 15 residues. The germline V gene has CDR1 DFQATT and CDR2 SNEGSKA (reference sequence). V dropped 3 bases and J dropped 2; count of bases not matched to a gene: 3. This CDR3 reads CSASPGQAYNSPLHF. In nucleotides, the CDR3 is TGCAGTGCTAGTCCGGGACAGGCCTATAATTCACCCCTCCACTTT.

The chain has TRBV6-5 and TRBJ2-7; D is unclear. The CDR3 spans 13 residues. V lost 2 bases, J lost 3 bases, and 8 bases lay in between. Germline CDR1 and CDR2: MNHEY and SVGAGI. The CDR3 loop reads CASSYGPNYEQYF. CDR3 nucleotides: TGTGCCAGCAGTTACGGCCCGAACTACGAGCAGTACTTC.

This sequence joins TRBV9 and TRBJ1-1, with D uncertain. V lost 6 bases to trimming and J lost 1 base, with 16 bases between them. The CDR3 runs to 15 residues. Germline V CDR1 and CDR2: SGDLS, YYNGEE. The DNA of the CDR3 is TGTGCCAGCAACCCCCTGTCAGGAGGGAACACTGAAGCTTTCTTT. Its translation is CASNPLSGGNTEAFF.

V gene TRBV2 combines with J gene TRBJ2-5, with 10 nucleotides matching TRBD2. In germline, CDR1 is SNHLY, CDR2 FYNNEI. The CDR3 has 17 amino acids. V lost 7 bases to trimming and J lost 5 bases; unmatched junction nucleotides: 16. The CDR3 DNA is TGTGCCAGCAAAAGACTAGCGGGCGGCGGGTCAGGGGAGACCCAGTACTTC. Its translation: CASKRLAGGGSGETQYF. The entire variable domain, with the rest obtained from reference TRBV2 and TRBJ2-5, is as follows: EPEVTQTPSHQVTQMGQEVILRCVPISNHLYFYWYRQILGQKVEFLVSFYNNEISEKSEIFDDQFSVERPDGSNFTLKIRSTKLEDSAMYFCASKRLAGGGSGETQYFGPGTRLLVL.

Ten or more counts support this clone. This chain connects TRBV7-2 to TRBJ2-7; 8 nucleotides line up with TRBD1. The CDR3 loop spans 13 amino acids. Trimming cost V 4 bases and J 4 bases; bases outside gene matches: 3. Germline V gene data show CDR1 as SGHTA and CDR2 as FQGNSA. CDR3 residues: CASSSNRGYEQYF. The DNA for the CDR3 is TGTGCCAGCAGCTCCAACAGGGGGTACGAGCAGTACTTC.

This chain connects TRBV3-1 (or the pseudogene TRBV3-2) to TRBJ1-1; TRBD1 matches at 11 bases. Germline-derived CDR1 and CDR2 are LGHDT and YNNKEL (reference sequence). The CDR3 has 14 amino acids. V dropped 1 base and J dropped 6; count of bases not matched to a gene: 1. The CDR3 reads CASSQGTGGSEAFF. The CDR3 DNA reads TGTGCCAGCAGCCAAGGGACAGGGGGCTCTGAAGCTTTCTTT.